Presented here are 22 T cell receptor beta chains from one specimen sequenced in a study of blood T cell repertoires in COVID-19 (TCRdb year 2020). Library preparation used the immunoSEQ multiplex PCR assay. Here the immuneACCESS table is served through TCRdb, limited to in-frame sequences with V and J called. Missing clones are a known gap in these copies; in checked studies unresolved V genes cover under half, and the rest lacks a known reason. The sample table contains 390,000 or so clones; only one count was recorded for approximately 89% of them. The ten largest clones take up more than 9% of the sample. The sequencing sample was made of peripheral blood. The receptors derive from a woman aged 25 to 39 with COVID-19, enrolled during active disease.

V and J are TRBV5-6 and TRBJ2-7; 10 nucleotides align to TRBD2. Losses at the gene ends were 4 bases for V and 2 bases for J; bases not matched to a gene: 9. Germline-derived CDR1 and CDR2 are SGHDT and YYEEEE. The CDR3 is made up of 16 amino acids. CDR3 coding DNA: TGTGCCAGCAGCCTGCGGGGAGCGGGAGGGCCCTACGAGCAGTACTTC. This codes for CASSLRGAGGPYEQYF.

The chain is built from TRBV5-1 and TRBJ2-5; 11 positions match TRBD2. Unmatched junction bases numbered 9, after V lost 4 bases and J lost 4 bases. This CDR3 contains 16 residues. Germline-derived CDR1 and CDR2 are SGHRS and YFSETQ. CDR3 bases: TGCGCCAGCAGCCCGGGGGGGCTAGCGGGAGGAGAGACCCAGTACTTC. Its translation: CASSPGGLAGGETQYF.

The chain is built from TRBV23-1 and TRBJ2-1, with 8 bases identical to TRBD1. TRBV23-1 is designated an ORF whose function remains uncertain. The ends lost 0 bases at V and 5 bases at J; junction bases unmatched: 9. The CDR3 is 17 amino acids. CDR3 region: CASSQSWRQGADNEQFF. The CDR3 DNA sequence: TGCGCCAGCAGTCAATCGTGGAGGCAGGGGGCCGACAATGAGCAGTTCTTC.

The J gene is TRBJ2-7, the V gene TRBV5-1, with TRBD2 matching 8 bases. The V and J ends lost 6 bases and 7 bases, in that order; junction bases with no gene match: 9. The germline CDR1 and CDR2 sequences are SGHRS and YFSETQ. The CDR3 loop spans 13 amino acids. CDR3 sequence reads: CASTTAGEGEQYF. In DNA form, the CDR3 reads TGCGCCAGCACCACAGCGGGAGAGGGGGAGCAGTACTTC.

This sequence joins TRBV4-1 and TRBJ2-5, with 7 bases aligning to TRBD2. The V gene end was trimmed by 1 base and the J gene end by 6 bases; junction bases not matched to a gene: 5. The germline CDR1 and CDR2 sequences are MGHRA and YSYEKL. This CDR3 region has 14 residues. The CDR3, as DNA: TGCGCCAGCAGCCAAGTCGGGGGGAAGAAGACCCAGTACTTC. It codes for CASSQVGGKKTQYF.

The rearrangement uses TRBV20-1 and TRBJ2-1; 8 nucleotides match TRBD1. This CDR3 is built from 11 residues. The J segment lost 9 bases and the V segment lost 7 bases, leaving 5 bases of the junction unmatched. The V gene's germline CDR1 is DFQATT and CDR2 SNEGSKA (reference sequence). The CDR3 protein is CSGTQGAEQFF. The CDR3 nucleotides are TGCAGTGGGACCCAGGGGGCTGAGCAGTTCTTC.

The J gene is TRBJ2-1, the V gene TRBV11-2; D not resolved. The CDR3 is 15 amino acids. Trimming took 4 bases from V and 1 from J, leaving 11 bases between them. The V gene's germline CDR1 is SGHAT and CDR2 FQNNGV. The CDR3 loop reads CASSSTEQSYNEQFF. DNA for the CDR3: TGTGCCAGCAGCTCAACAGAGCAATCCTACAATGAGCAGTTCTTC. The complete variable domain, with remaining parts taken from reference TRBV11-2 and TRBJ2-1, reads EAGVAQSPRYKIIEKRQSVAFWCNPISGHATLYWYQQILGQGPKLLIQFQNNGVVDDSQLPKDRFSAERLKGVDSTLKIQPAKLEDSAVYLCASSSTEQSYNEQFFGPGTRLTVL.

This chain's CDR3 is CASSEAWTGKNFYEQYF. The DNA of the CDR3 is TGTGCCAGCAGTGAAGCGTGGACAGGGAAGAATTTCTACGAGCAGTACTTC. The chain links TRBV2 to TRBJ2-7; TRBD1 matches at 8 bases. Germline V gene sequence: CDR1 SNHLY, CDR2 FYNNEI. This CDR3 region has 17 residues. V lost 0 bases and J lost 3; bases outside the gene matches: 10.

This clone has just one count. The chain combines TRBV4-1 with TRBJ1-3; 7 nucleotides line up with TRBD1. Per germline, CDR1 MGHRA and CDR2 YSYEKL. This CDR3 region has 17 residues. Trimming at V came to 3 bases and at J to 0 bases, leaving 8 bases not matched to a gene. CDR3: CASSQATGSSSGNTIYF. In DNA form, the CDR3 reads TGCGCCAGCAGCCAGGCGACAGGGTCCTCCTCTGGAAACACCATATATTTT.

This clone came up a few times. The CDR3: CASSPGSYEQYF. DNA of the CDR3: TGTGCCAGCAGCCCCGGGTCTTACGAGCAGTACTTC. This chain uses TRBV7-9 with TRBJ2-7; the D is unclear. Germline V gene sequence: CDR1 SEHNR, CDR2 FQNEAQ (reference sequence). The CDR3 has 12 amino acids. Trimming stripped 5 bases from V and 4 bases from J, with 9 bases between.

This chain connects TRBV11-1 to TRBJ1-6; D is unclear. Germline V gene sequence: CDR1 SGHAT, CDR2 FQDESV (reference sequence). This CDR3 has 14 amino acids. The V end lost 1 base, the J end lost 8 bases, and 9 bases lay between the germline ends. The CDR3 DNA is TGTGCCAGCAGCTTAGGTCAGGAAGATTCACCCCTCCACTTT. This translates into CASSLGQEDSPLHF.

The chain recombines TRBV24-1 with TRBJ2-7; 12 bases line up with TRBD1. Per germline, CDR1 KGHDR and CDR2 SFDVKD. The CDR3 contains 18 residues. V was pared by 5 bases and J by 3 bases, with 13 bases of the junction left unmatched. The CDR3 region is CATSGPGQGAAGLYEQYF. In DNA form, the CDR3 reads TGTGCCACCAGTGGACCGGGACAGGGGGCGGCGGGGCTCTACGAGCAGTACTTC.

This rearrangement joins TRBV27 to TRBJ2-7, with 13 positions matching TRBD2. Germline V gene data show CDR1 as MNHEY and CDR2 as SMNVEV (reference sequence). The J segment lost 2 bases and the V segment lost 6 bases, leaving 7 bases of the junction unmatched. The CDR3 has 16 amino acids. This CDR3 is CASSSMGLAGTYEQYF. The CDR3 region has the DNA TGTGCCAGCAGCTCAATGGGACTAGCGGGAACCTACGAGCAGTACTTC.

In its sample, this clone was seen a few times. This chain uses TRBV4-2 with TRBJ1-6; 9 bases align to TRBD1. The CDR3 length is 16 residues. Germline V gene sequence: CDR1 LGHNA, CDR2 YNFKEQ. The ends lost 4 bases at V and 8 bases at J; junction bases unmatched: 9. This chain's CDR3 is CASSPRTGAEDSPLHF. The CDR3 DNA reads as TGTGCCAGCAGCCCTCGGACAGGGGCTGAGGATTCACCCCTCCACTTT.

The chain has TRBV10-2 and TRBJ2-5; D gene ambiguous. The CDR3 length is 14 residues. Germline V gene sequence: CDR1 WSHSY, CDR2 SAAADI. The V gene lost 2 bases and the J gene lost 9 bases, with 16 bases spanning the gap. The CDR3 spells CASSEKRTLLPQYF. In DNA form, the CDR3 reads TGCGCCAGCAGTGAGAAAAGAACTCTTCTTCCCCAGTACTTC.

This chain connects TRBV28 to TRBJ2-7, with 8 positions matching TRBD2. The CDR3 runs 15 residues. Germline CDR1 MDHEN, CDR2 SYDVKM. V was clipped by 4 bases and J by 5 bases; unmatched bases: 10. Here the CDR3 reads CASSSPGTSINEQYF. DNA for the CDR3: TGTGCCAGCAGTTCCCCCGGGACTAGTATCAACGAGCAGTACTTC.

The sample holds a few counts of this clone. V usage is TRBV30 and J usage is TRBJ2-2; TRBD1 matches at 7 bases. Trimming at V came to 8 bases and at J to 3 bases, leaving 6 bases not matched to a gene. This CDR3 is 13 amino acids long. Germline values: CDR1 GTSNPN, CDR2 SVGIG (reference sequence). The chain's CDR3 is CAVEGGHTGELFF. The CDR3 DNA follows: TGTGCCGTTGAAGGGGGCCACACCGGGGAGCTGTTTTTT.

In its sample, this clone was seen once. This chain uses TRBV2 with TRBJ1-2; 7 bases map to TRBD1. V dropped 7 bases and J dropped 4; count of bases not matched to a gene: 9. The CDR3 runs to 14 residues. Looked up from germline, CDR1 is SNHLY and CDR2 is FYNNEI. CDR3 DNA: TGTGCCAGCACCCAGGTCGGGACAGCCTATGGCTACACCTTC. As protein: CASTQVGTAYGYTF.

The rearrangement joins TRBV28 to TRBJ2-1; 7 bases align to TRBD2. V trimming: 8 bases; J trimming: 7 bases; junction bases outside the gene matches: 5. The CDR3 runs to 12 residues. Germline lookup yields CDR1 MDHEN and CDR2 SYDVKM. The CDR3 bases are TGTGCCAGCGATGGCGGGAGTAATGAGCAGTTCTTC. Protein: CASDGGSNEQFF. Based on the CDR3 plus reference TRBV28 and TRBJ2-1, the full variable domain is DVKVTQSSRYLVKRTGEKVFLECVQDMDHENMFWYRQDPGLGLRLIYFSYDVKMKEKGDIPEGYSVSREKKERFSLILESASTNQTSMYLCASDGGSNEQFFGPGTRLTVL.

The chain joins TRBV18 to TRBJ2-7, with a tentative D call TRBD2 (6 bases). This CDR3 spans 12 amino acids. The V gene's germline CDR1 is KGHSH and CDR2 LQKENI. V shed 8 bases and J shed 7 bases, with 15 bases lying between them. The CDR3 nucleotides are TGTGCCAGCAGCGACGGGGGAGGAGAGCAGTACTTC. It yields the protein CASSDGGGEQYF.

This sequence joins TRBV11-3 and TRBJ2-7, with a possible D match to TRBD1 (6 bases). The V and J ends lost 5 bases and 0 bases respectively, with 14 bases between them. The germline CDR1 and CDR2 sequences are SGHNT and YENEEA. The CDR3 is made up of 15 amino acids. The CDR3 sequence is CASSKGHAGSYEQYF. CDR3 coding DNA: TGTGCCAGCAGCAAGGGACACGCGGGCTCCTACGAGCAGTACTTC.

The chain employs TRBV6-5 and TRBJ1-1, with D tentatively TRBD1 (6 bases). The CDR3 has 15 amino acids. Between the trimmed V and J ends, which lost 2 bases and 1 base, there was a span of 11 bases. The germline gives CDR1 MNHEY, CDR2 SVGAGI. CDR3 DNA: TGTGCCAGCAGTTACAGCGGGGGCGCGAACACTGAAGCTTTCTTT. It codes for CASSYSGGANTEAFF.